Described below is a single T cell receptor (beta chain) sequence and its context. As yet, its antigen is unknown. CDR3 length: 15 residues. V was cut by 2 bases and J by 1 base, with 11 bases left in between. Germline CDR1 is MNHEY and CDR2 is SVGAGI. These data originate in a study of T cell repertoires in cytomegalovirus infection. About the research overall: Shared public TCR beta signatures pointed to both CMV infection and a matching HLA type.

In TCRdb, the reads were re-called with MiXCR into one record per CDR3 protein. The sample lists around 630,000 distinct CDR3 sequences, 20% to 25% occurring once. Study-wide points: Based on cumulative public TCR beta family frequency, carriers of CMV plus the relevant HLA were identified. CMV-specific TCR beta clonotypes restricted by HLA-C dominated the ex vivo response.

The specimen sequenced was CD8+ T cells from PBMCs. The chain is built from TRBV6-5 and TRBJ1-2, with D maybe TRBD1 (6 bases). The TCR was taken from a human donor in good health (CMV status not recorded). Some clones in this sample may be carry-over from other donors' samples. CDR3 residues: CASSYGGQINYGYTF. CDR3 DNA: TGTGCCAGCAGTTACGGGGGGCAGATTAACTATGGCTACACCTTC.